Listed below are T cell receptor beta chains from one sample, sequenced in a study of T cells in Graves' hyperthyroidism and ophthalmopathy. MiXCR was run by TCRdb on the multiplex PCR reads, yielding one entry per CDR3 protein. The repertoire holds more than 550,000 distinct CDR3 sequences, with just under 45% as singletons. Sequencing used peripheral blood or thyroid tissue (not recorded which). These receptors came from an adult man with Graves' disease, either hyperthyroidism or ophthalmopathy (not recorded which). The CDR3 runs from the conserved cysteine through the conserved F or W. Fields, in order: V gene, J gene, D gene, clone size, CDR3 DNA, CDR3 protein. The D gene is left open where the match is weak. Clone size is not always given. Where it is, it says once, few, many or a class for expanded clones.

>TRBV7-2|TRBJ1-5|TRBD1|NA
TGTGCCAGCAGCTTAGCCGGACAGGCGAGCAATCAGCCCCAGCATTTT
CASSLAGQASNQPQHF
>TRBV9|TRBJ1-3|TRBD1|NA
TGTGCCAGCAGCTGGACAGGCGGAAACACCATATATTTT
CASSWTGGNTIYF
>TRBV5-4|TRBJ2-5|TRBD1|NA
TGTGCCAGCAGCGAGGGGGCAGGTCGTCAAGAGACCCAGTACTTC
CASSEGAGRQETQYF
>TRBV7-2|TRBJ1-1|NA|few
TGTGCCAGCAGCCCGGGGACTCAGAACACTGAAGCTTTCTTT
CASSPGTQNTEAFF
>TRBV20-1|TRBJ1-5|NA|NA
TGCAGTGCTAGGGACATTTCAGGCAATCAGCCCCAGCATTTT
CSARDISGNQPQHF
>TRBV5-1|TRBJ2-2|NA|many
TGTGCCAGCAGCTTAGATGGGGGGGAGCTGTTTTTT
CASSLDGGELFF
>TRBV7-9|TRBJ2-2|NA|NA
TGTGCCAGCAGCTTGGCCCTTCTGGGATACACCGGGGAGCTGTTTTTT
CASSLALLGYTGELFF
>TRBV20-1|TRBJ1-6|TRBD1|NA
TGCAGTGCTAGATTACAGGGGGAATCCTATAATTCACCCCTCCACTTT
CSARLQGESYNSPLHF
>TRBV6-1|TRBJ2-2|NA|few
TGTGCCAGCAGCTTGTCGGCCGGGGAGCTGTTTTTT
CASSLSAGELFF
>TRBV7-9|TRBJ2-7|NA|NA
TGTGCCAGCAGCCACGGGACTCCCTACGAGCAGTACTTC
CASSHGTPYEQYF
>TRBV20-1|TRBJ1-4|NA|NA
TGCAGTGCCAGACGACCGTCTAATGAAAAACTGTTTTTT
CSARRPSNEKLFF
>TRBV10-3|TRBJ2-5|TRBD1|many
TGTGCCATCAGTGAAGCGCAGGGGGCAGGGGAGACCCAGTACTTC
CAISEAQGAGETQYF
>TRBV20-1|TRBJ2-5|NA|NA
TGCAGTGCTGGGGGCTGGGAGACCCAGTACTTC
CSAGGWETQYF
>TRBV7-2|TRBJ1-5|NA|few
TGTGCCAGCACCCCAGGGGCGGATCAGCCCCAGCATTTT
CASTPGADQPQHF
>TRBV6-1|TRBJ2-6|TRBD1|few
TGTGCCAGCAGGACAGGGGGCGGTGTGGCTGGGGCCAACGTCCTGACTTTC
CASRTGGGVAGANVLTF
>TRBV15|TRBJ2-1|TRBD2|NA
TGTGCCACCAGCAGGGTCCTAGCGGGAGTAGCCAATGAGCAGTTCTTC
CATSRVLAGVANEQFF
>TRBV5-1|TRBJ2-7|TRBD1|NA
TGCGCCAGCAATCGAGGGGGCGTTTTAAGCGCCAACGAGCAGTACTTC
CASNRGGVLSANEQYF
>TRBV15|TRBJ1-2|TRBD1|NA
TGTGCCACCAGCAGAGAACAAACAGGGGGGGGCTATGGCTACACCTTC
CATSREQTGGGYGYTF
>TRBV7-9|TRBJ1-2|NA|NA
TGTGCCAGCAGCCCCGGATCACTTTCCGGCTACACCTTC
CASSPGSLSGYTF
>TRBV29-1|TRBJ2-5|NA|few
TGCAGCGTTGAAGCTAGCCCGGGGGAGACCCAGTACTTC
CSVEASPGETQYF
>TRBV2|TRBJ1-4|NA|many
TGTGCCAGCAGGCGGTTAGCTAATGAAAAACTGTTTTTT
CASRRLANEKLFF
>TRBV7-1|TRBJ2-5|NA|NA
TGTGCCAGCAGCTCCCGGACAGAGACCCAGTACTTC
CASSSRTETQYF
>TRBV20-1|TRBJ1-3|NA|NA
TGCAGTGCTAGTCAGGGGCTATCTGGAAACACCATATATTTT
CSASQGLSGNTIYF
>TRBV20-1|TRBJ2-7|TRBD2|NA
TGCAGTGCTAGAGATCACCCAGCGGGAGCCTACGAGCAGTACTTC
CSARDHPAGAYEQYF
>TRBV5-1|TRBJ1-6|NA|NA
TGCGCCAGCAGCTCCGCAGGGGACGTCTATAATTCACCCCTCCACTTT
CASSSAGDVYNSPLHF
>TRBV7-2|TRBJ2-7|TRBD1|many
TGTGCCAGCAGTTCGATAGACAGGGACTACGAGCAGTACTTC
CASSSIDRDYEQYF
>TRBV20-1|TRBJ1-5|NA|NA
TGCAGTGCTAGTTGGGATTTTAATCAGCCCCAGCATTTT
CSASWDFNQPQHF
>TRBV20-1|TRBJ1-5|NA|once
TGCAGTGCTGGAGAGGCGACGGAGGCGCAGCCCCAGCATTTT
CSAGEATEAQPQHF
>TRBV5-1|TRBJ2-6|NA|NA
TGCGCCAGCAGCTTGGCCATGGGTCTGACTTTC
CASSLAMGLTF
>TRBV14|TRBJ2-5|NA|NA
TGTGCCAGCAGCCCCGGGAGCATTGAGACCCAGTACTTC
CASSPGSIETQYF
>TRBV5-1|TRBJ1-1|NA|once
TGCGCCAGCAGCGTACACGACCGGAGGAACACTGAAGCTTTCTTT
CASSVHDRRNTEAFF
>TRBV20-1|TRBJ2-5|NA|many
TGCAGTGCTAGCGCAGGACAAGAGACCCAGTACTTC
CSASAGQETQYF
>TRBV7-9|TRBJ1-1|NA|NA
TGTGCCAGCAGCAACCCCGGGACGAACACTGAAGCTTTCTTT
CASSNPGTNTEAFF
>TRBV14|TRBJ1-1|NA|many
TGTGCCAGCAGCCAAGATGGATCTCCCACTGAAGCTTTCTTT
CASSQDGSPTEAFF
>TRBV6-5|TRBJ1-6|NA|NA
TGTGCCAACCGCCGGGACAACAATAATTCACCCCTCCACTTT
CANRRDNNNSPLHF
>TRBV24-1|TRBJ1-2|NA|NA
TGTGCCACCTACGGCAGGCAAGACAGTTATGGCTACACCTTC
CATYGRQDSYGYTF
>TRBV5-1|TRBJ1-2|TRBD1|few
TGCGCCAGCAGCGCCGCACTGACAGGGGGTCTTGGCTACACCTTC
CASSAALTGGLGYTF
>TRBV29-1|TRBJ2-6|NA|once
TGCAGCGTTGAAGCGGGCCTCACTTTC
CSVEAGLTF
>TRBV24-1|TRBJ1-3|TRBD1|NA
TGTGCCAGCAGCCCGGGGACAGGGGAGAGAAACACCATATATTTT
CASSPGTGERNTIYF
>TRBV19|TRBJ1-4|TRBD1|many
TGTGCCAGCAGCCATGACAGGGGTGAAAAACTGTTTTTT
CASSHDRGEKLFF
>TRBV20-1|TRBJ2-6|NA|NA
TGCAGTGCTAGAGCAGGGGCTGGGGCCAACGTCCTGACTTTC
CSARAGAGANVLTF
>TRBV19|TRBJ1-4|NA|few
TGTGCCAGTAGTATAGTAAGGGTAACTAATGAAAAACTGTTTTTT
CASSIVRVTNEKLFF